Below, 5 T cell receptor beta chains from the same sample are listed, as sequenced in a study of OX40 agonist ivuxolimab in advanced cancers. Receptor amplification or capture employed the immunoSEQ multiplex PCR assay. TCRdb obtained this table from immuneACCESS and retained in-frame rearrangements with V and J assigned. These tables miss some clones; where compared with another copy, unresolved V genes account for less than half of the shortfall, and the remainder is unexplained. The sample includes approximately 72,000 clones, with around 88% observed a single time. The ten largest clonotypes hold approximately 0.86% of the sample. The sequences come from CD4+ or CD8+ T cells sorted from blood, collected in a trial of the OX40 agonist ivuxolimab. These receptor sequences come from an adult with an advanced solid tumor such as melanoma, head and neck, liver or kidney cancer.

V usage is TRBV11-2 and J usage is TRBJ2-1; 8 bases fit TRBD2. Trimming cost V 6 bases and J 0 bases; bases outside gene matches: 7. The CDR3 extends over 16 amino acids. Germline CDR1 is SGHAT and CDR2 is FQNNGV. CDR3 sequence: CASRSPTSGSYNEQFF. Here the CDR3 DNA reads TGTGCCAGCAGGTCGCCTACTAGCGGCTCCTACAATGAGCAGTTCTTC.

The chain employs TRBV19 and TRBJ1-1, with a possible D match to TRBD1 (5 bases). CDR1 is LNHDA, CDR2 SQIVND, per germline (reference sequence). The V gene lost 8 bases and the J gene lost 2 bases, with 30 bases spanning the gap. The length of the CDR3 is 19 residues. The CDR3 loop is CASSFAGGMRLRINTEAFF. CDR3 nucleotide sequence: TGTGCCAGTTCCTTTGCGGGGGGTATGAGATTGAGAATAAACACTGAAGCTTTCTTT.

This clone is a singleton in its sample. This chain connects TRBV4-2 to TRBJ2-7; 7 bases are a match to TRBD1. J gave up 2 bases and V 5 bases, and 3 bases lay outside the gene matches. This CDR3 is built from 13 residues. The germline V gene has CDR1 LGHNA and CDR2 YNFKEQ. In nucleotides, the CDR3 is TGTGCCAGCAGCTTGACAGGGACCTACGAGCAGTACTTC. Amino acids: CASSLTGTYEQYF.

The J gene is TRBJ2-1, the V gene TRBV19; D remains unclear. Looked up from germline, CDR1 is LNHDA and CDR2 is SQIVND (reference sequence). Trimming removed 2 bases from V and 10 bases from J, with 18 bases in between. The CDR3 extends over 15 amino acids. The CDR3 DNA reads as TGTGCCAGTAGTATAACATCCCTTCTGGGCGCGGAGCAGTTCTTC. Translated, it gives CASSITSLLGAEQFF.

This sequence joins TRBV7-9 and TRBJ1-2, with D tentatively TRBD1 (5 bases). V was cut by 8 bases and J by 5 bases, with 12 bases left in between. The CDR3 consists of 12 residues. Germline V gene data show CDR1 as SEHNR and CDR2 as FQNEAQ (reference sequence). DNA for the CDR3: TGTGCCAGCTCGTGGGACGGGTATGGCTACACCTTC. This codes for CASSWDGYGYTF.